Shown below are 9 T cell receptor beta chains from a single sample sequenced in a study of cytomegalovirus exposure and HLA in healthy donors. PCR amplification relied on 60 Vbeta primers (plus 13 Jbeta primers). TCRdb keeps only in-frame clones here, not all; method: immunoSEQ multiplex PCR. The sample lists about 92,000 clones; more than 60% were seen once. The sequenced material came from PBMCs. All receptors come from a man aged 45-65 years in good health and CMV-seropositive.

The J gene is TRBJ2-3, the V gene TRBV10-3; perhaps TRBD2 as D (6 bases). The CDR3 has 14 residues. Trimming stripped 6 bases from V and 2 bases from J, with 12 bases between. The germline V gene has CDR1 ENHRY and CDR2 SYGVKD. CDR3 in DNA: TGTGCCATCAGCGCCGCGGGGTTCACAGATACGCAGTATTTT. Translating it yields CAISAAGFTDTQYF.

V gene TRBV27 combines with J gene TRBJ1-2; D is undetermined. CDR1 MNHEY and CDR2 SMNVEV come from the germline V gene (reference sequence). This CDR3 comprises 14 residues. The V end lost 6 bases, the J end lost 2 bases, and 13 bases lay between the germline ends. The CDR3 coding sequence is TGTGCCAGCAGGCTAGGCTCGGAGAACTATGGCTACACCTTC. Encoded protein: CASRLGSENYGYTF.

This clone was recorded only once. The V gene is TRBV16, the J gene TRBJ1-6; 8 nucleotides line up with TRBD1. Per the germline V gene, CDR1 is KGHSY and CDR2 is FQNENV. The CDR3 extends over 17 amino acids. Trimming at V came to 0 bases and at J to 7 bases, leaving 8 bases not matched to a gene. The CDR3 DNA sequence: TGTGCCAGCAGCCAATCGGGCAGGGGGCTACGCAATTCACCCCTCCACTTT. Translation gives CASSQSGRGLRNSPLHF.

The chain combines TRBV5-1 with TRBJ2-5; 8 bases are a match to TRBD2. The length of the CDR3 is 15 residues. The ends lost 1 base at V and 4 bases at J; junction bases unmatched: 6. Germline-derived CDR1 and CDR2 are SGHRS and YFSETQ. The CDR3 region is CASSLWSGGGETQYF. The DNA of the CDR3 is TGCGCCAGCAGCTTGTGGAGCGGGGGTGGAGAGACCCAGTACTTC.

The genes are TRBV7-3 and TRBJ1-2; possible D gene TRBD1, 6 bases. Looked up from germline, CDR1 is SGHTA and CDR2 is FQGTGA. This CDR3 contains 15 residues. V was trimmed by 5 bases and J by 4 bases, leaving 17 bases between them. The chain's CDR3 is CASSLRDKFAYGYTF. DNA for the CDR3: TGTGCCAGCAGCCTCCGGGACAAATTTGCCTATGGCTACACCTTC.

This chain uses TRBV6-4 with TRBJ1-1; 9 nucleotides match TRBD1. Germline values: CDR1 MRHNA, CDR2 SNTAGT. The CDR3 runs 16 residues. Losses at the gene ends were 6 bases for V and 1 base for J; bases not matched to a gene: 9. The CDR3 reads CASSRTGAHGNTEAFF. CDR3 coding DNA: TGTGCCAGCAGCCGGACAGGGGCCCATGGGAACACTGAAGCTTTCTTT.

Concerning this clone itself: Other DNA sequences in this specimen translate into the identical CDR3. The genes are TRBV5-1 and TRBJ2-5; D is undetermined. Germline CDR1 reads SGHRS; CDR2 reads YFSETQ. V was clipped by 0 bases and J by 2 bases, with 11 bases between them. The CDR3 contains 15 residues. The DNA for the CDR3 is TGCGCCAGCAGCTTGGGCCCAGGCCGACAAGAGACCCAGTACTTC. Protein product: CASSLGPGRQETQYF.

The CDR3: CASTSSGGHNEKLFF. In nucleotides, the CDR3 is TGTGCCAGTACCTCCTCGGGGGGTCATAATGAAAAACTGTTTTTT. The chain has TRBV19 and TRBJ1-4; D possibly corresponds to TRBD1 (5 bases). This CDR3 comprises 15 residues. Germline-derived CDR1 and CDR2 are LNHDA and SQIVND (reference sequence). V shed 7 bases and J shed 4 bases, with 16 bases lying between them. Complete variable domain (other parts from reference TRBV19 and TRBJ1-4): DGGITQSPKYLFRKEGQNVTLSCEQNLNHDAMYWYRQDPGQGLRLIYYSQIVNDFQKGDIAEGYSVSREKKESFPLTVTSAQKNPTAFYLCASTSSGGHNEKLFFGSGTQLSVL.

The count of this clone is one. The rearrangement links TRBV5-1 to TRBJ2-7; TRBD2 might be the D (6 bases). From germline, CDR1 is SGHRS and CDR2 YFSETQ. CDR3 size: 15 residues. With 4 bases removed from V and 6 bases from J, the gap between germline ends came to 20 bases. In nucleotides, the CDR3 is TGCGCCAGCAGCCCCTCGTTCCAGGGAGGCCTCGAGCAGTACTTC. Its translation is CASSPSFQGGLEQYF. Filled out from reference TRBV5-1 and TRBJ2-7, the complete variable domain reads KAGVTQTPRYLIKTRGQQVTLSCSPISGHRSVSWYQQTPGQGLQFLFEYFSETQRNKGNFPGRFSGRQFSNSRSEMNVSTLELGDSALYLCASSPSFQGGLEQYFGPGTRLTVT.